The T cell receptor beta chain under discussion was sequenced for a study of CXCR3 chemokines and chemotherapy response in bladder cancer. The germline V gene has CDR1 SGHTA and CDR2 FQGNSA. The CDR3 contains 15 residues. V dropped 5 bases and J dropped 3; count of bases not matched to a gene: 5. TCRdb re-derived calls from the PCR reads in MiXCR, one entry per CDR3 protein. The sample includes about 13,000 distinct CDR3 sequences, 9.5% to 15% seen only once; the top ten take roughly 25%. This clonotype was counted at least ten times. The V call is TRBV7-2, the J call TRBJ2-2, with TRBD1 identical over 8 bases. This sample was obtained from a patient whose treatment included neoadjuvant chemotherapy. The TCR sequence derives from a human donor with bladder cancer that did not respond to neoadjuvant chemotherapy. The CDR3 protein is CASSQGAIDTGELFF. The CDR3 DNA follows: TGTGCCAGCAGCCAGGGGGCGATTGACACCGGGGAGCTGTTTTTT.